Given below is one T cell receptor beta chain in context. The sample comes from a study of shared clonotypes between healthy human individuals. The CDR3 is 13 amino acids. V was trimmed by 5 bases and J by 3 bases, leaving 10 bases between them. CDR1 and CDR2 (germline): SGHTA, FQGNSA. Assay used: immunoSEQ multiplex PCR; TCRdb lists only in-frame clones, some missing. The table records about 2 million clones, 85% to 95% of them present only once. The TCR was taken from a man between 18 and 35 years old in good health. Sequenced material: naive CD4+ T cells sorted from blood. Subset meaning: CD45RA+ positively selected. The V and J genes are TRBV7-2 and TRBJ1-1; no firm D call. CDR3 residues: CASSETRDTEAFF. CDR3 nucleotide sequence: TGTGCCAGCAGCGAAACGCGGGACACTGAAGCTTTCTTT.